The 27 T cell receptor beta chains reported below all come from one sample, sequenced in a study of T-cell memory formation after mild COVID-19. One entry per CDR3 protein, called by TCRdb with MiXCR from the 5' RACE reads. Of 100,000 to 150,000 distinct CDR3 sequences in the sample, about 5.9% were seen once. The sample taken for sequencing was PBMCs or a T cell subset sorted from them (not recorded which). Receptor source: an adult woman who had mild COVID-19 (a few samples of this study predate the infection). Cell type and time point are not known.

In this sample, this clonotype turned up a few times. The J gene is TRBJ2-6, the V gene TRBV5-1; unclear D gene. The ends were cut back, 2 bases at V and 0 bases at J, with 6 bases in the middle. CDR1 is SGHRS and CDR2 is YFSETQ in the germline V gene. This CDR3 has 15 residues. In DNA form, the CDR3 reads TGCGCCAGCAGCTTTGACGCCTCTGGGGCCAACGTCCTGACTTTC. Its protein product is CASSFDASGANVLTF.

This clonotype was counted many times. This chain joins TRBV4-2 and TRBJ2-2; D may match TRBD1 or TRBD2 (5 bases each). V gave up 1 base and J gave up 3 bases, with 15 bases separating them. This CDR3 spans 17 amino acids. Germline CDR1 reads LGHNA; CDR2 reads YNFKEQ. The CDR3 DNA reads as TGTGCCAGCAGCCAAGCCTTCGGGGCTTGGGACACCGGGGAGCTGTTTTTT. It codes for CASSQAFGAWDTGELFF.

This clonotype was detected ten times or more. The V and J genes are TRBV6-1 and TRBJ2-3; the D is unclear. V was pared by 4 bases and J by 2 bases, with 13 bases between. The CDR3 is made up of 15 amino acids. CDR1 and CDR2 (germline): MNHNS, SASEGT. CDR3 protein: CASSVLAAITDTQYF. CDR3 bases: TGTGCCAGCAGTGTGTTGGCTGCCATCACAGATACGCAGTATTTT.

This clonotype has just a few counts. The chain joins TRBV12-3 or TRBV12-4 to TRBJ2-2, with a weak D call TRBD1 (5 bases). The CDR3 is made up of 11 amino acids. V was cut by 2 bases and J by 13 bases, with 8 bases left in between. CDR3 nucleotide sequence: TGTGCCAGCAGTTTATGGGGCGGGCTGTTTTTT. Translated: CASSLWGGLFF.

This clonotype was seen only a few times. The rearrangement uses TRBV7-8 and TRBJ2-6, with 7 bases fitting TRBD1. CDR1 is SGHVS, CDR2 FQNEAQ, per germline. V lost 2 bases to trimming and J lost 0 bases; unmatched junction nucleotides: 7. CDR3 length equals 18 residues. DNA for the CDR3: TGTGCCAGCAGCTTAAGGTTAACAGGGGCCTCTGGGGCCAACGTCCTGACTTTC. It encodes CASSLRLTGASGANVLTF. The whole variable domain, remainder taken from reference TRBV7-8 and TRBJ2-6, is GAGVSQSPRYKVAKRGQDVALRCDPISGHVSLFWYQQALGQGPEFLTYFQNEAQLDKSGLPSDRFFAERPEGSVSTLKIQRTQQEDSAVYLCASSLRLTGASGANVLTFGAGSRLTVL.

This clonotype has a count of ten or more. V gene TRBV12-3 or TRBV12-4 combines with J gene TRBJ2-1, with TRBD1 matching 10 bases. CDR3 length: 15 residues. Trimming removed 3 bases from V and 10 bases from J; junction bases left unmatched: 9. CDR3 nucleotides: TGTGCCAGCAGTTTTGGGGACAGGGGTCGAGCCGAGCAGTTCTTC. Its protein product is CASSFGDRGRAEQFF.

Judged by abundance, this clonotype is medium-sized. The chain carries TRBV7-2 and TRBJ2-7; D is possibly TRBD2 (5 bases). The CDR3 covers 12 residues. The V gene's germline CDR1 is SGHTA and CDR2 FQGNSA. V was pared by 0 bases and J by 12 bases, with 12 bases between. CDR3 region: CASSLAGSGLYF. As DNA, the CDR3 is TGTGCCAGCAGCTTAGCGGGATCAGGACTGTACTTC.

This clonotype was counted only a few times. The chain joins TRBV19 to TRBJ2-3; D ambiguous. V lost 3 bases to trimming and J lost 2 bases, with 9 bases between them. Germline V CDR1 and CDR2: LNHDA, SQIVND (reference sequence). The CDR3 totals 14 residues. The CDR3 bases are TGTGCCAGTAGTATGCGGCCGATCACAGATACGCAGTATTTT. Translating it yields CASSMRPITDTQYF.

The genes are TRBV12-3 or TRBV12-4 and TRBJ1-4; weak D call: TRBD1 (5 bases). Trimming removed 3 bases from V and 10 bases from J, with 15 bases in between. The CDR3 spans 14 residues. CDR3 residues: CASSLGGTKGKLFF. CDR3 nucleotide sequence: TGTGCCAGCAGTTTGGGGGGGACCAAGGGAAAACTGTTTTTT.

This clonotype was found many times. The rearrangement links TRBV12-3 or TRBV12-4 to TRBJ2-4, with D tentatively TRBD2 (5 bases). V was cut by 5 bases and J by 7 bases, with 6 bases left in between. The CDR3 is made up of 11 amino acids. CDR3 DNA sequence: TGTGCCAGCAGTAGAGGGAACATTCAGTACTTC. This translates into CASSRGNIQYF.

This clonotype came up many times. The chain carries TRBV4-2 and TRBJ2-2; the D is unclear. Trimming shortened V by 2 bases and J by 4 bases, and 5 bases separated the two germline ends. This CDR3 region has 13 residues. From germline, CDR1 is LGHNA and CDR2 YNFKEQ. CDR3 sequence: CASSQTSTGELFF. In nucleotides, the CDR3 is TGTGCCAGCAGCCAAACGAGCACCGGGGAGCTGTTTTTT.

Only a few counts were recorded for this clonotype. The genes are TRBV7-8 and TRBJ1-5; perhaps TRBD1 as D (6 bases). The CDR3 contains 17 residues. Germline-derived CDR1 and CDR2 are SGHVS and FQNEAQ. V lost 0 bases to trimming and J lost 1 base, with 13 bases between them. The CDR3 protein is CASSLAPGGASNQPQHF. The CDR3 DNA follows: TGTGCCAGCAGCTTAGCGCCCGGGGGCGCGAGCAATCAGCCCCAGCATTTT.

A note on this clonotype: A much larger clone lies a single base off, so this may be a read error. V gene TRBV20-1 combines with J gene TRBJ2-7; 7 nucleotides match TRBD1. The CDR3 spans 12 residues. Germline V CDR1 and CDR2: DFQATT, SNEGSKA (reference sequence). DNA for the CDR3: TGCAGAGCTAGTGACAGGGAGTACGAGCAGTACTTC. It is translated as CRASDREYEQYF.

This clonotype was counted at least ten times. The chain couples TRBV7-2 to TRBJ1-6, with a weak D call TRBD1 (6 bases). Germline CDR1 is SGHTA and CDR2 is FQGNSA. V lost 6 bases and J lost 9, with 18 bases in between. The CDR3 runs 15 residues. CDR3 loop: CASRLSGVEGSPLHF. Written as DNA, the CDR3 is TGTGCCAGCAGGCTATCAGGGGTCGAAGGTTCACCCCTCCACTTT.

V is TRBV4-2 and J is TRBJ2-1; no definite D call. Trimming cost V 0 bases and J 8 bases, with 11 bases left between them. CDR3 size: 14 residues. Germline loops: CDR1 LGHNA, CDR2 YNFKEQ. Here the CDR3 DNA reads TGTGCCAGCAGCCAAGATCGGGCGAGAGATGAGCAGTTCTTC. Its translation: CASSQDRARDEQFF.

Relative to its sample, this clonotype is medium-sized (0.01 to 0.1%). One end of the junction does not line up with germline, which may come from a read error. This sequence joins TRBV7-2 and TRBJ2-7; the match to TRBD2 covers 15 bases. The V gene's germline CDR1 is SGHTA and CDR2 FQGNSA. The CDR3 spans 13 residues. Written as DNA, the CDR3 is TGTGCCAGCAGCGCCGGACTAGCGGGAGGGCCGTCGTTC. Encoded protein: CASSAGLAGGPSF.

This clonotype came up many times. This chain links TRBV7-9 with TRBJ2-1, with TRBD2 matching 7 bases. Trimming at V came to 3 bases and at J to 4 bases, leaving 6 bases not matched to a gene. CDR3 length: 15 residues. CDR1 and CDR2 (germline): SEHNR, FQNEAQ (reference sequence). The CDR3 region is CASSFGPGGYNEQFF. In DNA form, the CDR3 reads TGTGCCAGCAGCTTCGGCCCGGGGGGATACAATGAGCAGTTCTTC.

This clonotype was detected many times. CDR3 protein: CASRSRPGQFSYNEQFF. The CDR3 DNA reads as TGTGCCAGCAGATCTCGCCCGGGACAATTCTCCTACAATGAGCAGTTCTTC. The chain carries TRBV7-2 and TRBJ2-1; possibly TRBD1 for D (6 bases). The CDR3 runs 17 residues. Germline CDR1 is SGHTA and CDR2 is FQGNSA. Trimming shortened V by 6 bases and J by 0 bases, and 18 bases separated the two germline ends.

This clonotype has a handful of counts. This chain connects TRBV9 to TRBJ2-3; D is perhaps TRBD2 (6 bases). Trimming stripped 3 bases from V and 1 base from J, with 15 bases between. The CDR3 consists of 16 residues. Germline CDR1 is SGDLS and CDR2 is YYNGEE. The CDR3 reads CASSEYKAGRTDTQYF. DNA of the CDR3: TGTGCCAGCAGCGAGTACAAAGCGGGCCGCACAGATACGCAGTATTTT. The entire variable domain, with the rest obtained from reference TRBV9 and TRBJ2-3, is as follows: DSGVTQTPKHLITATGQRVTLRCSPRSGDLSVYWYQQSLDQGLQFLIQYYNGEERAKGNILERFSAQQFPDLHSELNLSSLELGDSALYFCASSEYKAGRTDTQYFGPGTRLTVL.

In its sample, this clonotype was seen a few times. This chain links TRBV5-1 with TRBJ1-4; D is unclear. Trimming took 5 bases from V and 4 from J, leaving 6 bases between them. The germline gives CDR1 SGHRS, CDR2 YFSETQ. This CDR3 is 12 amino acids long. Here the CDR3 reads CASRPDNEKLFF. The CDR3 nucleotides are TGCGCCAGCAGGCCGGATAATGAAAAACTGTTTTTT.

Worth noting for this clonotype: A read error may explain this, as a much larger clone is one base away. The CDR3 loop is CDSHYSGANVLTF. In nucleotides, the CDR3 is TGTGACAGTCATTACTCTGGGGCCAACGTCCTGACTTTC. V and J are TRBV12-3 or TRBV12-4 and TRBJ2-6, with D uncertain. The CDR3 is 13 amino acids.

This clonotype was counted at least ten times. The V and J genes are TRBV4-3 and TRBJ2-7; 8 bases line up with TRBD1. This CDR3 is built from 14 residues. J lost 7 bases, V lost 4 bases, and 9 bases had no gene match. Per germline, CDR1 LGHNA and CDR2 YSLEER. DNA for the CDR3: TGCGCCAGCAGCCCCTGGACAGGGACAAGGGAGCAGTACTTC. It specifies CASSPWTGTREQYF.

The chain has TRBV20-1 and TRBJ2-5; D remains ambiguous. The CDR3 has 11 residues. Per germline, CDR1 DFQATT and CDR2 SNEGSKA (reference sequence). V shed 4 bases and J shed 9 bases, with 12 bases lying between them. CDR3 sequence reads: CSAIETRSQYF. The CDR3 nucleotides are TGCAGTGCTATAGAAACCCGCTCCCAGTACTTC.

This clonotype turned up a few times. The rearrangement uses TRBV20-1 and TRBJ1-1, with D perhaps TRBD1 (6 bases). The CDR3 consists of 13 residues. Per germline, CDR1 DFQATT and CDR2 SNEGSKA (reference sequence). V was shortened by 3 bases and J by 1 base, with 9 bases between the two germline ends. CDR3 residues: CSASLQGNTEAFF. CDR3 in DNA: TGCAGTGCTAGCCTACAGGGGAACACTGAAGCTTTCTTT.

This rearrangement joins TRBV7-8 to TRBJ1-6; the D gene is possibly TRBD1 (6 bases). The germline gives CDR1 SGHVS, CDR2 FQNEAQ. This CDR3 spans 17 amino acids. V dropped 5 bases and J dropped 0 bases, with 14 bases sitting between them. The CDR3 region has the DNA TGTGCCAGCAGCACCCAAACAGGGAGCTCCTATAATTCACCCCTCCACTTT. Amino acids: CASSTQTGSSYNSPLHF.

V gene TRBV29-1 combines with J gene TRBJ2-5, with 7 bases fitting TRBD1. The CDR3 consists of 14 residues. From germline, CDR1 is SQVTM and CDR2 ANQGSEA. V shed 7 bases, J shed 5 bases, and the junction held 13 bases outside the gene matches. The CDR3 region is CSAQHPQGVETQYF. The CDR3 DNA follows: TGCAGCGCCCAACATCCTCAGGGGGTTGAGACCCAGTACTTC.

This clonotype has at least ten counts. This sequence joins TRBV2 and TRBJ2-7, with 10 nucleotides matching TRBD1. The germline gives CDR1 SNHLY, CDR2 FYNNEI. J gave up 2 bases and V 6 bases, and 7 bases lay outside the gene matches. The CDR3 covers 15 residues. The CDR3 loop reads CASSGQGVPTYEQYF. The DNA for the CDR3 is TGTGCCAGCAGCGGACAGGGGGTTCCTACCTACGAGCAGTACTTC.